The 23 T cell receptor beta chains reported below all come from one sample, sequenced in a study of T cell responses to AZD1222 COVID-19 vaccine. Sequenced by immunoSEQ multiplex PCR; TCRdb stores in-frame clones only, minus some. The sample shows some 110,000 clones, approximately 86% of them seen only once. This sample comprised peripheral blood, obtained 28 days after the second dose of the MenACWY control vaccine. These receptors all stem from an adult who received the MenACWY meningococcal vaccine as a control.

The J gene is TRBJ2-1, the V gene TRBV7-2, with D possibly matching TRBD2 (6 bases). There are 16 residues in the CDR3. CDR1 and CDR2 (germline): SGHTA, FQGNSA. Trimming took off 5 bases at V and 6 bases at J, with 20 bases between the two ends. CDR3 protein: CASSPPGLPRANEQFF. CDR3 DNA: TGTGCCAGCAGCCCTCCGGGACTCCCACGGGCCAATGAGCAGTTCTTC.

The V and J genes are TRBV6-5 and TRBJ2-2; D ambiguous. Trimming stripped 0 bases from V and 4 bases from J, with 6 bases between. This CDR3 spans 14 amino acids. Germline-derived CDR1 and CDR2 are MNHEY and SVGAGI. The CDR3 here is CASSYSSGTGELFF. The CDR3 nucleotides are TGTGCCAGCAGTTACTCCTCGGGCACCGGGGAGCTGTTTTTT.

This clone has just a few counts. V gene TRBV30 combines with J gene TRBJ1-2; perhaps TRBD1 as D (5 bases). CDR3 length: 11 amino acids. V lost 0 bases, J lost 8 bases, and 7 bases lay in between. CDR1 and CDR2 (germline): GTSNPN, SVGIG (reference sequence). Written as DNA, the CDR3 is TGTGCCTGGAGTGTACGGGGGGGCTACACCTTC. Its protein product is CAWSVRGGYTF.

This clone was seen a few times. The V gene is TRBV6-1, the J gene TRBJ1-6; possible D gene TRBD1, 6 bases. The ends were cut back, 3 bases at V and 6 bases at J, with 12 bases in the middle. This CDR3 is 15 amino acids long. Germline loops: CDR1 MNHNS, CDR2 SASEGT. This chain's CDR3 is CASSDLEGVNSPLHF. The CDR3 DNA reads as TGTGCCAGCAGTGATCTAGAGGGGGTTAATTCACCCCTCCACTTT.

In DNA, the CDR3 is TGTGCCAGCAGTTTTCGAAGGGGCAATCAGCCCCAGCATTTT. Translating it yields CASSFRRGNQPQHF. V gene TRBV28 combines with J gene TRBJ1-5; D ambiguous. Germline V lookup: CDR1 MDHEN, CDR2 SYDVKM. Between the trimmed V and J ends, which lost 3 bases and 2 bases, there was a span of 8 bases. The CDR3 covers 14 residues.

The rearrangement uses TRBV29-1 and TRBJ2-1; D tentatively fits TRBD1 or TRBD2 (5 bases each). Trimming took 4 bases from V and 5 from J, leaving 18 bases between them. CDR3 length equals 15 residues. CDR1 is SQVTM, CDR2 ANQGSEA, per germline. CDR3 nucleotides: TGCAGCGTTGTAGGTTTAGAGGGGATCGACAATGAGCAGTTCTTC. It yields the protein CSVVGLEGIDNEQFF.

Here the CDR3 reads CASSYGTLNTEAFF. Here the CDR3 DNA reads TGTGCCAGTAGTTACGGGACACTGAACACTGAAGCTTTCTTT. The chain links TRBV19 to TRBJ1-1; TRBD1 might be the D (6 bases). In germline, CDR1 is LNHDA, CDR2 SQIVND (reference sequence). V was cut by 5 bases and J by 0 bases, with 10 bases left in between. This CDR3 is 14 amino acids long.

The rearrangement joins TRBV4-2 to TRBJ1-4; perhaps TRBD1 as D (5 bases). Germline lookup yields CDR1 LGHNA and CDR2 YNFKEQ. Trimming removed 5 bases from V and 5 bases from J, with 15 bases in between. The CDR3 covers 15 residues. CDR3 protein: CASSIPGEGNEKLFF. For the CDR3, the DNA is TGTGCCAGCAGCATCCCCGGGGAGGGGAATGAAAAACTGTTTTTT.

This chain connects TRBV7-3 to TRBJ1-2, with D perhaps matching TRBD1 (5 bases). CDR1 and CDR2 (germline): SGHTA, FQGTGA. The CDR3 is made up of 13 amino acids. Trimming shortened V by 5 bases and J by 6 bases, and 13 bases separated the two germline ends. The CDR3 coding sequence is TGTGCCAGCAGCCCGGGACCTGGGGATGGCTACACCTTC. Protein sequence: CASSPGPGDGYTF. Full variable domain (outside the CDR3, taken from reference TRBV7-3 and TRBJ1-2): GAGVSQTPSNKVTEKGKYVELRCDPISGHTALYWYRQSLGQGPEFLIYFQGTGAADDSGLPNDRFFAVRPEGSVSTLKIQRTERGDSAVYLCASSPGPGDGYTFGSGTRLTVV.

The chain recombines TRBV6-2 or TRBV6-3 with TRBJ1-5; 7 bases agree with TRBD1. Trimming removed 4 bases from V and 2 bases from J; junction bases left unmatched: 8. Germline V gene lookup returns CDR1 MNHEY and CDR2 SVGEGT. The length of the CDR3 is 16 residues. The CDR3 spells CASSWRGRGGNQPQHF. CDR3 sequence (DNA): TGTGCCAGCAGTTGGAGGGGCAGGGGGGGCAATCAGCCCCAGCATTTT.

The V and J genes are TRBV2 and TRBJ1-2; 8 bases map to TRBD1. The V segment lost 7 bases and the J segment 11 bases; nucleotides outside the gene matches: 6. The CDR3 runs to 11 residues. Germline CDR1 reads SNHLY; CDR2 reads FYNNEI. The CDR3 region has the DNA TGTGCCAGCACCCTTCGGACAGGGTACACCTTC. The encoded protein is CASTLRTGYTF.

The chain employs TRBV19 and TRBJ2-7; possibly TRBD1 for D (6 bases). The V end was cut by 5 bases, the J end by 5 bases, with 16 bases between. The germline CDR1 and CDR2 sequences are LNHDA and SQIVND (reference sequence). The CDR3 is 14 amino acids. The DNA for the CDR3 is TGTGCCAGTAGTGCGGCCTACAGGGCCCACGAGCAGTACTTC. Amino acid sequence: CASSAAYRAHEQYF.

Here the CDR3 reads CASRRGFSSYEQYF. Written as DNA, the CDR3 is TGTGCCAGCAGGAGGGGGTTCAGCTCCTACGAGCAGTACTTC. The gene calls are TRBV6-5 and TRBJ2-7, with TRBD1 as a possible D gene (6 bases). This CDR3 contains 14 residues. From germline, CDR1 is MNHEY and CDR2 SVGAGI. V dropped 6 bases and J dropped 0 bases, with 12 bases sitting between them.

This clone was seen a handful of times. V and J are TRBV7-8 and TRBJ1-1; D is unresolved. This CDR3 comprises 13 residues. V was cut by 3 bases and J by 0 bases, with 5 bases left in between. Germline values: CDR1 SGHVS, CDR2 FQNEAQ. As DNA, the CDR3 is TGTGCCAGCAGCTTCTTGGTGAACACTGAAGCTTTCTTT. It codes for CASSFLVNTEAFF.

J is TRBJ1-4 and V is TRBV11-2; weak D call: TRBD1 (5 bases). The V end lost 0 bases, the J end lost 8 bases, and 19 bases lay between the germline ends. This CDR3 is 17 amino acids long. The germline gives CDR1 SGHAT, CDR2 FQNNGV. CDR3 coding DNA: TGTGCCAGCAGCTTAGATGGTAGGGCAGGGTGGAAGGAAAAACTGTTTTTT. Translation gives CASSLDGRAGWKEKLFF.

CDR3 sequence (DNA): TGTGCCAGCAGTTTTAAGTCGGGGCGCCGTAGCAATCAGCCCCAGCATTTT. This encodes CASSFKSGRRSNQPQHF. This chain connects TRBV28 to TRBJ1-5; perhaps TRBD1 as D (5 bases). The ends were cut back, 3 bases at V and 0 bases at J, with 15 bases in the middle. Germline V lookup: CDR1 MDHEN, CDR2 SYDVKM. The length of the CDR3 is 17 residues.

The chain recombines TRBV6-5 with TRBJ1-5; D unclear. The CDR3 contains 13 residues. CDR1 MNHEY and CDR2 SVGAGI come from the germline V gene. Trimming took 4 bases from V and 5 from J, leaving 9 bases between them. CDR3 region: CASSSREDQPQHF. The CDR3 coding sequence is TGTGCCAGCAGTTCGAGGGAGGATCAGCCCCAGCATTTT.

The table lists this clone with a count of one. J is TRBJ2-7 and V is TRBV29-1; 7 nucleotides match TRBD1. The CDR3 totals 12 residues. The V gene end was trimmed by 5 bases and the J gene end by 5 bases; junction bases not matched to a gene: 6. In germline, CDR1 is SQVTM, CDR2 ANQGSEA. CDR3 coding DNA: TGCAGCGTTTCAGGGGGTATTCACGAGCAGTACTTC. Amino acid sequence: CSVSGGIHEQYF.

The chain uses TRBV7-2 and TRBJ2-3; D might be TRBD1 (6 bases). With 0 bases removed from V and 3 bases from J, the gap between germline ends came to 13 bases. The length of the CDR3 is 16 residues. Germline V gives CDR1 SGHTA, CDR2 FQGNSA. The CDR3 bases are TGTGCCAGCAGCTTAGCGACAGGCAGCGTGACAGATACGCAGTATTTT. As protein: CASSLATGSVTDTQYF. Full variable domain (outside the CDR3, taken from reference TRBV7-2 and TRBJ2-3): GAGVSQSPSNKVTEKGKDVELRCDPISGHTALYWYRQSLGQGLEFLIYFQGNSAPDKSGLPSDRFSAERTGGSVSTLTIQRTQQEDSAVYLCASSLATGSVTDTQYFGPGTRLTVL.

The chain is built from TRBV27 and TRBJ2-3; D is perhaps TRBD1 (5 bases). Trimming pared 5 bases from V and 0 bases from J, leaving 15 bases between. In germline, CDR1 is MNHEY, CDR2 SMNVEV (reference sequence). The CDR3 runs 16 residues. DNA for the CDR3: TGTGCCAGCAGTCTGCGCTCAGGGATTAGCACAGATACGCAGTATTTT. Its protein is CASSLRSGISTDTQYF.

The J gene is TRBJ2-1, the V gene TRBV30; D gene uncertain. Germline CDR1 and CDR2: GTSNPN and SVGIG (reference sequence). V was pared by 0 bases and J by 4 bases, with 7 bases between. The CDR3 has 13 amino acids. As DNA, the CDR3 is TGTGCCTGGAGTGTAGCCAGTTACAATGAGCAGTTCTTC. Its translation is CAWSVASYNEQFF.

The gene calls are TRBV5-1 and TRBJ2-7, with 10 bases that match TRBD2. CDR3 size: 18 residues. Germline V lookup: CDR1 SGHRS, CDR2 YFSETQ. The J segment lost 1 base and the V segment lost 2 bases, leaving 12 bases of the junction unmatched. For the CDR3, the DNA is TGCGCCAGCAGCTTTAGCGGGGGGTCCCGGACTTATTCCTACGAGCAGTACTTC. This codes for CASSFSGGSRTYSYEQYF.

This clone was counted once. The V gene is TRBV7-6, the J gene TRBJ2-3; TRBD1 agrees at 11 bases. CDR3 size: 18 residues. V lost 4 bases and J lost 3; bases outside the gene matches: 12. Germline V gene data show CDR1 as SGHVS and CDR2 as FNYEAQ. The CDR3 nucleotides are TGTGCCAGCAGCTATGGACCGGGACAGGGGGGAAGTACAGATACGCAGTATTTT. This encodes CASSYGPGQGGSTDTQYF.